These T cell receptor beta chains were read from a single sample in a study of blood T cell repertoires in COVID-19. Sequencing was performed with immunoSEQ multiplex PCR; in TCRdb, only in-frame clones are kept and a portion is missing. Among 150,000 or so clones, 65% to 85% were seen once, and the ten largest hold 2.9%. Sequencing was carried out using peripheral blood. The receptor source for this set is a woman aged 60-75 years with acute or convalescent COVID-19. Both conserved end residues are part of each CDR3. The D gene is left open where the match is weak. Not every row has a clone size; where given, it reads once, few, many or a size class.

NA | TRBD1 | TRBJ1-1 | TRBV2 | CASRVGQGNTEAFF | TGTGCCAGCAGGGTAGGACAGGGGAACACTGAAGCTTTCTTT
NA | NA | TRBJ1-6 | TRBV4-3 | CASSQDRANNSPLHF | TGCGCCAGCAGCCAAGACAGGGCAAATAATTCACCCCTCCACTTT
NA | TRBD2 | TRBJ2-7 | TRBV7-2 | CASSPGGSSYEQYF | TGTGCCAGCAGCCCCGGGGGGAGCTCCTACGAGCAGTACTTC
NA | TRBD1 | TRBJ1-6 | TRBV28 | CASSLTPGQGGLFSPLHF | TGTGCCAGCAGTTTAACCCCCGGACAGGGTGGATTGTTTTCACCCCTCCACTTT
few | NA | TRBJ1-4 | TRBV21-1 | CASSLKGQAEKLFF | TGTGCCAGCAGCTTAAAGGGACAAGCCGAAAAACTGTTTTTT
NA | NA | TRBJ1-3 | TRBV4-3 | CASSPGFSGNTIYF | TGCGCCAGCAGCCCAGGGTTCTCTGGAAACACCATATATTTT
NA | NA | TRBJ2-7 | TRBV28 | CASSFADSTEGAEQYF | TGTGCCAGCAGTTTCGCCGACAGTACGGAAGGCGCTGAGCAGTACTTC
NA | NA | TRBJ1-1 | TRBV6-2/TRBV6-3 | CASSYVSLPNTEAFF | TGTGCCAGCAGTTACGTCTCACTTCCGAACACTGAAGCTTTCTTT
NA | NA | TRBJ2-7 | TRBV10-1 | CASSGTGGVGEQYF | TGCGCCAGCAGTGGGACAGGCGGGGTTGGCGAGCAGTACTTC
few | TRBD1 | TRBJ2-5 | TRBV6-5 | CASRDRGQTQYF | TGTGCCAGCAGAGACAGGGGGCAGACCCAGTACTTC
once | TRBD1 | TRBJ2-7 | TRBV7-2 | CASSRRQGTYEQYF | TGTGCCAGCAGCAGACGACAGGGGACCTACGAGCAGTACTTC
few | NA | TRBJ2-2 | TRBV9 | CASSVEVYPGELFF | TGTGCCAGCAGCGTAGAAGTCTACCCCGGGGAGCTGTTTTTT
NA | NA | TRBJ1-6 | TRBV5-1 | CASSLGPDSPLHF | TGCGCCAGCAGCTTGGGGCCCGATTCACCCCTCCACTTT
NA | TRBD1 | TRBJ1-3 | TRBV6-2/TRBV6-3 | CASSSPDRGPGNTIYF | TGTGCCAGCAGCTCTCCCGACAGGGGACCTGGAAACACCATATATTTT
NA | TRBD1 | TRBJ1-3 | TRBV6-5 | CASSGQGIGNTIYF | TGTGCCAGCAGCGGACAGGGAATAGGAAACACCATATATTTT
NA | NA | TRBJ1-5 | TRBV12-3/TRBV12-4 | CASSYGFLQPQHF | TGTGCCAGCAGTTACGGTTTTTTGCAGCCCCAGCATTTT
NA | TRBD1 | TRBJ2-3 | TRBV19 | CASTDRGESDTQYF | TGTGCCAGTACCGACAGGGGTGAATCAGATACGCAGTATTTT
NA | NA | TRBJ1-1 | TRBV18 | CASSQTTGNTEAFF | TGTGCCAGCTCACAAACGACAGGGAACACTGAAGCTTTCTTT
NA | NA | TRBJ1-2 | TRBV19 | CASGRTRAGGGYTF | TGTGCCAGTGGGCGGACCCGGGCCGGCGGGGGCTACACCTTC
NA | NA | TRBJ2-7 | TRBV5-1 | CASSLFQGSEQYF | TGCGCCAGCAGCTTGTTCCAGGGATCCGAGCAGTACTTC
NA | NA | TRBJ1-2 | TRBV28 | CASRSGTPARGYTF | TGTGCCAGCAGGTCCGGGACACCGGCCAGGGGCTACACCTTC
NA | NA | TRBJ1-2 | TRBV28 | CASSDYGYTF | TGTGCCAGCTCCGACTATGGCTACACCTTC
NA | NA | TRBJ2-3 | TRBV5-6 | CASSFRRGNRGTDTQYF | TGTGCCAGCAGCTTTCGGCGGGGCAATAGGGGCACAGATACGCAGTATTTT
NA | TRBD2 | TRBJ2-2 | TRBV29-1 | CSVGTSSGELFF | TGCAGCGTTGGGACTAGCTCCGGGGAGCTGTTTTTT
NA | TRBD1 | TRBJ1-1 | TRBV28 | CASSFDRGGAFF | TGTGCCAGCAGTTTCGACAGGGGAGGGGCTTTCTTT
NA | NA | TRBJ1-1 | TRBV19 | CASTLAGDTEAFF | TGTGCCAGTACCCTCGCGGGGGACACTGAAGCTTTCTTT
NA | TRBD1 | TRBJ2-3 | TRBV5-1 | CASSFRGPRTDTQYF | TGCGCCAGCAGCTTTAGGGGGCCGAGGACAGATACGCAGTATTTT
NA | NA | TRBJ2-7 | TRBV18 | CASSPPRTTYEQYF | TGTGCCAGCTCACCACCGCGCACCACGTACGAGCAGTACTTC
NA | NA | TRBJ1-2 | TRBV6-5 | CASSYSRGSRYGYTF | TGTGCCAGCAGTTACAGTAGGGGAAGTCGCTATGGCTACACCTTC
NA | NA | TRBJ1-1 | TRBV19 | CASSTYGQDLSEAFF | TGTGCCAGTAGTACCTATGGGCAGGATTTATCTGAAGCTTTCTTT
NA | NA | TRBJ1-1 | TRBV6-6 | CASSYSWTATNTEAFF | TGTGCCAGCAGTTACTCCTGGACAGCTACAAACACTGAAGCTTTCTTT
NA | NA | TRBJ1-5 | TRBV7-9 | CASSLEGLANQPQHF | TGTGCCAGCAGCTTAGAGGGACTCGCCAATCAGCCCCAGCATTTT
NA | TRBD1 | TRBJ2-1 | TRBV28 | CASSPLRQGTMWNEQFF | TGTGCCAGCAGTCCCCTTAGACAGGGGACCATGTGGAATGAGCAGTTCTTC
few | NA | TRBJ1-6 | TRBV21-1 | CASSEGGEQGPFHSPLHF | TGTGCCAGCAGCGAGGGAGGGGAACAGGGACCATTCCACTCACCCCTCCACTTT
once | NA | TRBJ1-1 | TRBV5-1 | CASGGVKDGTEAFF | TGCGCCAGCGGGGGGGTAAAGGACGGCACTGAAGCTTTCTTT
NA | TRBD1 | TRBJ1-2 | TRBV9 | CASSVGGQGTQARSYTF | TGTGCCAGCAGCGTAGGGGGACAGGGTACCCAAGCGAGAAGCTACACCTTC
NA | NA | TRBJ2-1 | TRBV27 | CASSLVWGDYNEQFF | TGTGCCAGCAGTTTAGTGTGGGGGGACTACAATGAGCAGTTCTTC
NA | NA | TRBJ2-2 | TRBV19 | CASKSPGRFNTGELFF | TGTGCCAGTAAATCTCCTGGGAGGTTCAACACCGGGGAGCTGTTTTTT